This TCR beta chain was obtained from a study of blood T cells in healthy people across ages (dated by TCRdb to about 2015). As for the study more broadly: Template switching captured roughly one uniquely barcoded TCR beta cDNA molecule per two T cells in model experiments. Using the same blood draw, the study looked at two additional independent replicas of 1 million unique cDNA reads for two donors, one aged 18 to 29 and the other aged 80 or older. To avoid experimental bias, donors of different ages were randomly spread across the sequencing lanes. Donors were grouped into four age groups: young (average roughly 17 years), middle-aged (over 35), aged (roughly 67) and long-lived (about 82). To track age-related changes in TCR beta repertoire diversity, the study relied on deep sequencing normalized with unique cDNA molecular identifiers. Study-wide conclusions, independent of this receptor: Estimates of total diversity based on one million sequenced T cells were considered lower bounds and underestimates. Observed TCR beta diversity per million T cells fell roughly linearly with age, and a significant reduction was already apparent by age approximately 41. Because profiling used bulk unsorted PBMCs, naive and antigen-experienced compartments could not be compared conclusively. Donor CMV infection status was unknown, potentially confounding age-related changes in expanded clonotypes. There was a strong correlation between observed TCR beta diversity and the percentage of naive T cells measured by flow cytometry. The long-lived group showed more naive CD4+ T cells, fewer expanded clones and increased TCR diversity than the aged group, suggesting age selection.

V loses 6 bases, J loses 6 bases, and the germline ends lie 14 bases apart. There are 13 amino acids in the CDR3, from cysteine to phenylalanine inclusive. Only the CDR3 portion is preserved as DNA: 39 bases, with reading frame beginning at the first base. The germline V gene provides CDR1 MGHDK and CDR2 SYGVNS. The 39 donors, aged 6 to 90 years, were systemically healthy Caucasian individuals from Russia. Each donor gave approximately 10 milliliters of peripheral blood, collected into EDTA-treated Vacutainer tubes. Ficoll-Paque density-gradient centrifugation was used to isolate PBMCs, with at least 6.5 million obtained per sample. Total RNA, at least 5.5 micrograms per sample, was extracted from PBMCs with Trizol reagent. For every donor, an aliquot of PBMCs went through flow cytometry to measure the percentages of naive CD45RAhigh/CD27high T cells. Comment on this clonotype: The antigen it binds to is not known. No base qualities exist here, and no much larger clone lies one base off it.

Library creation used 5' RACE. Sequencing relied on an Illumina HiSeq 2500. A second PCR of roughly 6 to 11 cycles was run with a J-beta primer mix and a sample-barcoded 5' primer. A unique molecular identifier was introduced onto each TCR beta cDNA molecule by a template-switch 5' adaptor carrying 12 random nucleotides. Each sample yielded at least 2.5 million CDR3-containing paired-end reads. The Mint cDNA synthesis kit, primed by a TRBC-specific oligonucleotide, was used to synthesize first-strand cDNA from all RNA. Following uracil-DNA glycosylase treatment, all cDNA underwent a first 18-cycle PCR with the universal primers M1SS and BC2_uni_R. The original methods were these. Each sample was normalized by randomly selecting 1 million high-quality reads, each carrying a distinct molecular identifier. Reads sharing molecular identifiers were discarded rather than binned into consensus sequences. MiTCR, set to a Q25 quality threshold and the strictest error-elimination algorithm, was used for CDR3 identification, clonotype clustering and error correction. Lower-bound total TCR beta diversity was estimated with a nonparametric unseen species model using Euler transformation. TCRdb itself trimmed the public reads at Q25 with fastp, ran MiXCR and retained productive beta chains. Entries that share a CDR3 protein sequence are merged under the most common genes and DNA. In this record, the V and J calls reflect TCRdb's handling and not the investigators' own analysis. The sample includes 600,000 to 800,000 distinct CDR3 sequences, with over 40% observed a single time. The ten largest clones add up to approximately 15% of the sample.

The specimen was blood. The V gene is TRBV25-1 and the J gene is TRBJ1-1; no D gene can be assigned with confidence. The clonotype was recovered from a woman aged 80 or over in good health. At the DNA level, the sequence is TGTGCCAGCAGGGGTGGCCTTAGGCCTGAAGCTTTCTTT. This codes for CASRGGLRPEAFF.